Listed here are 11 T cell receptor beta chains from one sample, sequenced in a study of human T cells and chemical hapten exposure. TCRdb independently ran MiXCR on the RACE reads; one entry per CDR3 protein. Of about 99,000 distinct CDR3 sequences in the sample, 9.5% to 15% were seen once. Sample time point: patch test 1, 2 weeks after DPC sensitization. This sample's treatment: therapeutic diphenylcyclopropenone sensitization with weekly scalp DPC. The sample consisted of whole blood, taken in connection with sensitization to the hapten diphenylcyclopropenone (DPC). Receptors were obtained from a woman aged 40 to 50 with alopecia areata. Some clones in this sample may be carry-over from other donors' samples.

This clonotype was counted at least ten times. The V and J genes are TRBV7-9 and TRBJ2-7, with 9 bases lining up with TRBD1. With V trimmed by 6 bases and J by 2 bases, 5 bases remained unmatched. CDR1 and CDR2 (germline): SEHNR, FQNEAQ (reference sequence). This CDR3 has 14 amino acids. The CDR3 sequence is CASSWGQGTYEQYF. The DNA of the CDR3 is TGTGCCAGCAGTTGGGGACAGGGCACCTACGAGCAGTACTTC.

This clonotype has just a few counts. J is TRBJ2-1 and V is TRBV9, with no clear D. With 7 bases removed from V and 8 bases from J, the gap between germline ends came to 13 bases. Germline values: CDR1 SGDLS, CDR2 YYNGEE. There are 12 residues in the CDR3. The CDR3 region is CASSIPAHEQFF. CDR3 DNA: TGTGCCAGCTCCATACCGGCCCATGAGCAGTTCTTC.

V and J are TRBV20-1 and TRBJ2-7; D possibly corresponds to TRBD1 (5 bases). CDR3 length equals 13 residues. The germline CDR1 and CDR2 sequences are DFQATT and SNEGSKA (reference sequence). Trimming took off 0 bases at V and 5 bases at J, with 11 bases between the two ends. The CDR3 DNA sequence: TGCAGTGCTAGAGAGTCGGGCAGGGACGAGCAGTACTTC. Protein: CSARESGRDEQYF.

This clonotype was seen a few times. The V and J genes are TRBV5-4 and TRBJ2-7, with 11 bases identical to TRBD1. The CDR3 extends over 17 amino acids. Germline CDR1 and CDR2: SGHNT and YYREEE (reference sequence). Trimming cost V 4 bases and J 2 bases; bases outside gene matches: 11. CDR3 sequence reads: CASSPPPPGQGAYEQYF. The CDR3 DNA reads TGTGCCAGCAGCCCGCCCCCCCCGGGACAGGGGGCCTACGAGCAGTACTTC.

This clonotype appeared a few times. J is TRBJ2-5 and V is TRBV18, with 7 nucleotides matching TRBD1. Germline V gene lookup returns CDR1 KGHSH and CDR2 LQKENI. The CDR3 is 13 amino acids. J gave up 7 bases and V 4 bases, and 6 bases lay outside the gene matches. The CDR3 DNA is TGTGCCAGCTCACGGGACAGTTCAGGGACCCAGTACTTC. Translating gives CASSRDSSGTQYF.

This clonotype came up many times. This sequence joins TRBV2 and TRBJ1-4, with D perhaps TRBD1 (5 bases). Trimming pared 6 bases from V and 5 bases from J, leaving 13 bases between. Germline loops: CDR1 SNHLY, CDR2 FYNNEI. This CDR3 spans 14 amino acids. CDR3 amino acids: CASRPGLTNEKLFF. CDR3 DNA: TGTGCCAGCAGACCAGGGCTAACCAATGAAAAACTGTTTTTT.

Written as DNA, the CDR3 is TGTGCCAGCAGCAAAGGTAAACAGGGCGAGGAGACCCAGTACTTC. Translating gives CASSKGKQGEETQYF. The V and J genes are TRBV21-1 and TRBJ2-5; the DNA was not used to check the table's D call, TRBD1. TRBV21-1 is labeled a pseudogene. The CDR3 loop spans 15 amino acids.

This clonotype was detected only a few times. The V gene is TRBV4-2, the J gene TRBJ2-6; D remains ambiguous. This CDR3 has 15 amino acids. CDR1 and CDR2 (germline): LGHNA, YNFKEQ. Trimming stripped 0 bases from V and 2 bases from J, with 5 bases between. CDR3 sequence reads: CASSQERPGANVLTF. Here the CDR3 DNA reads TGTGCCAGCAGCCAAGAAAGGCCTGGGGCCAACGTCCTGACTTTC.

This clonotype was observed a few times. V gene TRBV5-6 combines with J gene TRBJ2-3; 10 nucleotides agree with TRBD1. The CDR3 sequence is 15 residues long. CDR1 is SGHDT and CDR2 is YYEEEE in the germline V gene. The trim removed 5 bases at V and 0 bases at J, leaving 3 bases unmatched. The CDR3: CASSRDRGSTDTQYF. For the CDR3, the DNA is TGTGCCAGCAGTCGGGACAGGGGCAGCACAGATACGCAGTATTTT.

This rearrangement joins TRBV27 to TRBJ2-6; TRBD2 might be the D (6 bases). CDR3 size: 14 residues. Germline lookup yields CDR1 MNHEY and CDR2 SMNVEV (reference sequence). The germline V and J ends were trimmed by 4 bases and 2 bases, with 6 bases remaining between them. Here the CDR3 reads CASSWGAGANVLTF. The CDR3 DNA reads as TGTGCCAGCAGTTGGGGGGCTGGGGCCAACGTCCTGACTTTC.

In regard to this clonotype: The junction departs from germline at one end; a sequencing error may be responsible. The CDR3 spells CASSMVSSGPSYQQYF. The CDR3 DNA is TGTGCCAGTAGTATGGTATCTAGCGGGCCCTCCTACCAGCAGTACTTC. V is TRBV19 and J is TRBJ2-7; 8 nucleotides agree with TRBD2. Germline lookup yields CDR1 LNHDA and CDR2 SQIVND (reference sequence). The CDR3 contains 16 residues. Complete variable domain (other parts from reference TRBV19 and TRBJ2-7): DGGITQSPKYLFRKEGQNVTLSCEQNLNHDAMYWYRQDPGQGLRLIYYSQIVNDFQKGDIAEGYSVSREKKESFPLTVTSAQKNPTAFYLCASSMVSSGPSYQQYFGPGTRLTVT.